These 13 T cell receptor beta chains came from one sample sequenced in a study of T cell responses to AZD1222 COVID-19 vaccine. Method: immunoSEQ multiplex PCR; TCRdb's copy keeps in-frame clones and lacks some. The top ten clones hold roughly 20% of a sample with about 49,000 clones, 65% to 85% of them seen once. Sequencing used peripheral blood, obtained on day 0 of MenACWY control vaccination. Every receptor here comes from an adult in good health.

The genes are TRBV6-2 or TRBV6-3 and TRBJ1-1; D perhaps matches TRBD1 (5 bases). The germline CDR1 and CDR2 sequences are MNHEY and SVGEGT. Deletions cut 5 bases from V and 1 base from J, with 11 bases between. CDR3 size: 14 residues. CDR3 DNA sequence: TGTGCCAGCAGTCCCTTTAGGGGGAACACTGAAGCTTTCTTT. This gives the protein CASSPFRGNTEAFF.

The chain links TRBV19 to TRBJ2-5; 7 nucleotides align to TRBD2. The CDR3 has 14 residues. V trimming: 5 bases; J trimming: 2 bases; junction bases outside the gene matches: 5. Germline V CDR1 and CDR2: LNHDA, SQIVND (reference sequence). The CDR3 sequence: CASSVASGQETQYF. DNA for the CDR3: TGTGCCAGTAGTGTGGCTAGCGGACAAGAGACCCAGTACTTC.

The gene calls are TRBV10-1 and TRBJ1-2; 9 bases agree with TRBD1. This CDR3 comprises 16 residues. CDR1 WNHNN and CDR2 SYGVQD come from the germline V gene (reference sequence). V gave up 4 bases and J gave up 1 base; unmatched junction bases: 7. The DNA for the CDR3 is TGCGCCAGCAGTGCCGGGACAGGGACAAGTAACTATGGCTACACCTTC. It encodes CASSAGTGTSNYGYTF.

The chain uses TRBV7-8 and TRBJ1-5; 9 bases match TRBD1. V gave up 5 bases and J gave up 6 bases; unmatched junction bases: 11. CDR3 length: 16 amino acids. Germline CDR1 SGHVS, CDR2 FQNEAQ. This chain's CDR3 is CASSPGQGRGGQPQHF. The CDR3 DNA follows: TGTGCCAGCAGCCCAGGACAGGGGAGGGGCGGTCAGCCCCAGCATTTT.

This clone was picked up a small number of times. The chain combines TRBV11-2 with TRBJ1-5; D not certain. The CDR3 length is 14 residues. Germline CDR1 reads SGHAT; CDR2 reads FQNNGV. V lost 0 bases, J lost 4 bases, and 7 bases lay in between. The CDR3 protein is CASSLDLGNQPQHF. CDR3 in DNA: TGTGCCAGCAGCTTAGATTTGGGGAATCAGCCCCAGCATTTT.

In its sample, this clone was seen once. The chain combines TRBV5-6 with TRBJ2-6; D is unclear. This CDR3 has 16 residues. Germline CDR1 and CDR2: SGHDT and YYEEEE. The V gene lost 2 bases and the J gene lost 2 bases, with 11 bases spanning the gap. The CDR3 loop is CASSLKVLPGANVLTF. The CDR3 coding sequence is TGTGCCAGCAGCTTAAAGGTCCTCCCTGGGGCCAACGTCCTGACTTTC.

CDR3 DNA: TGTGCTAGTGGTTTGAATGAAGCTTTCTTT. Its translation: CASGLNEAFF. This chain joins TRBV12-5 and TRBJ1-1; D gene ambiguous. This CDR3 comprises 10 residues. Trimming removed 2 bases at V and 7 bases at J, with 2 bases between. CDR1 and CDR2 from the germline V gene are LGHNT and FRNRAP.

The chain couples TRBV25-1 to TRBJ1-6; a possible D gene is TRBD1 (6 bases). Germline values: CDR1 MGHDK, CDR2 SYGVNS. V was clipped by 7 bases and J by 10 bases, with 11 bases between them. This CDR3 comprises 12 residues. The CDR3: CASMGAGSPLHF. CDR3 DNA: TGTGCCAGCATGGGGGCCGGGTCACCCCTCCACTTT.

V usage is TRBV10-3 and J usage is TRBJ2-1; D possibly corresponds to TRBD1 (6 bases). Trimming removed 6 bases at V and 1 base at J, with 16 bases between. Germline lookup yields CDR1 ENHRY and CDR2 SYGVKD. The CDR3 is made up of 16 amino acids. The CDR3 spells CAISKLEDRSYNEQFF. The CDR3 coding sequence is TGTGCCATCAGCAAACTCGAGGACAGATCCTACAATGAGCAGTTCTTC.

The CDR3 region is CASSMGVRSNSYEQYF. The CDR3 nucleotides read TGTGCCAGTAGTATGGGGGTTCGAAGTAACTCCTACGAGCAGTACTTC. The chain is built from TRBV19 and TRBJ2-7; either TRBD1 or TRBD2 may fit D (5 bases each). This CDR3 comprises 16 residues. Germline V lookup: CDR1 LNHDA, CDR2 SQIVND (reference sequence). Trimming removed 3 bases from V and 0 bases from J, with 15 bases in between. Full variable domain (outside the CDR3, taken from reference TRBV19 and TRBJ2-7): DGGITQSPKYLFRKEGQNVTLSCEQNLNHDAMYWYRQDPGQGLRLIYYSQIVNDFQKGDIAEGYSVSREKKESFPLTVTSAQKNPTAFYLCASSMGVRSNSYEQYFGPGTRLTVT.

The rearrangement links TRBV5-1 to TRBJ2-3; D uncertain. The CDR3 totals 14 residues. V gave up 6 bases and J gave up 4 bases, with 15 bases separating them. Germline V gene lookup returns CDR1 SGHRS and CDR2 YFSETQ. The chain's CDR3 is CASIDGVGSDTQYF. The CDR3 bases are TGCGCCAGCATAGACGGTGTTGGTTCAGATACGCAGTATTTT.

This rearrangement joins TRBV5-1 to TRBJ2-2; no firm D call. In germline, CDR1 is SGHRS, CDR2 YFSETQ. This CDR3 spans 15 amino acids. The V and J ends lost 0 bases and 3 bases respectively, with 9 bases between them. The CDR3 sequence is CASSLGVQYTGELFF. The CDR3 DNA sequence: TGCGCCAGCAGCTTGGGGGTTCAGTACACCGGGGAGCTGTTTTTT.

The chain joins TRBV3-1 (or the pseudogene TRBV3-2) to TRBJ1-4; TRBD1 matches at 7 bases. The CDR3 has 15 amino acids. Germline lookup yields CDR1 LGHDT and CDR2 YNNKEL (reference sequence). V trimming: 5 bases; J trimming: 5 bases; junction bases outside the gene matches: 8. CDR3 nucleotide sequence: TGTGCCAGCAGCTGGGACAGCCCCATCAATGAAAAACTGTTTTTT. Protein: CASSWDSPINEKLFF.